The TCR beta chain described here comes from a study of CD8 T cells in ankylosing spondylitis. Findings and caveats of the study: Ankylosing spondylitis blood appeared to carry a characteristic TCR beta motif of fewer than 10 highly homologous variants. Disease-linked clones displayed a CD8+ phenotype and appeared relatively rarely in peripheral blood. The clones that were linked to disease were reported to be significantly enriched in matched synovial fluid samples from ankylosing spondylitis patients.

The table lists this clonotype with many counts. Its specificity is unknown. Scientists made TCR beta libraries using quantitative 5'-RACE with molecular barcodes. TCRdb used MiXCR to reprocess the 5' RACE reads, holding one entry per CDR3 protein. Counted here are 150,000 or so distinct CDR3 sequences, around 20% occurring once; the ten biggest clones make up approximately 7.6%. The sequenced sample consisted of blood, either unsorted or a sorted T cell fraction (not recorded which). The receptor was derived from a male donor with ankylosing spondylitis or in good health (not recorded which).

CDR3 nucleotide sequence: TGTGCCAGCAGTTTTGCTTACGGGATAGGGGCCAACGTCCTGACTTTC. The encoded protein is CASSFAYGIGANVLTF. This chain uses TRBV27 with TRBJ2-6, with D possibly matching TRBD2 (5 bases). From germline, CDR1 is MNHEY and CDR2 SMNVEV (reference sequence). There are 16 residues in the CDR3. The V end lost 3 bases, the J end lost 4 bases, and 13 bases lay between the germline ends.